A selection of T cell receptor beta chains follows, all from one sample in a study of Ad26.COV2.S vaccination and SARS-CoV-2 variants. Here immunoSEQ multiplex PCR was the method, and the copy in TCRdb shows in-frame clones only, minus some. The table shows around 380,000 clones, with approximately 86% occurring only once. Sequenced here: peripheral blood, sampled in a trial of Ad26.COV2.S vaccine versus placebo. All receptors derive from a person between 18 and 59 years old who received the Ad26.COV2.S COVID-19 vaccine or a placebo. Both conserved end residues are trimmed from each CDR3.

length	V	CDR3
14	TRBV5-1	ASSLGASGGQETQY
14	TRBV4-1	ASSQVNRVDPNEQF
13	TRBV7-6	ASSGDGGGTDTQY
12	TRBV6-5	ASSRQAGSDTQY
10	TRBV10-1	ASSESTGEQF
13	TRBV6-5	ASSYTRAYGNTIY
12	TRBV5-1	ATSSGGAKETQY
10	TRBV7-9	ASSWGRDEQY
14	TRBV5-1	ASSFGTSGGAAEQF
12	TRBV19	ASSIEGTYTEAF
13	TRBV6-1	ASSESRDITDTQY
13	TRBV5-4	ASSLPTGGTDTQY
11	TRBV29-1	SVVRGVSTEAF
12	TRBV7-9	ASEPQIMNTEAF
11	TRBV5-4	ASSSIGISEQF
13	TRBV5-4	ASWNRDRGPDTQY
10	TRBV29-1	SVRDGYTEAF
11	TRBV14	ASRATENYGYT
15	TRBV7-9	ASSFSGIPGGQETQY
10	TRBV11-2	ASSIPNQPQH
11	TRBV3-1/TRBV3-2	ASSQVGVETQY
12	TRBV2	ASSRDRGPDEQY
14	TRBV5-1	ASSFSGGSEGEKLF
12	TRBV27	ASSLGVDNSPLH
11	TRBV4-3	ASSHPRAEKLF
10	TRBV10-3	AIRGQESPLH